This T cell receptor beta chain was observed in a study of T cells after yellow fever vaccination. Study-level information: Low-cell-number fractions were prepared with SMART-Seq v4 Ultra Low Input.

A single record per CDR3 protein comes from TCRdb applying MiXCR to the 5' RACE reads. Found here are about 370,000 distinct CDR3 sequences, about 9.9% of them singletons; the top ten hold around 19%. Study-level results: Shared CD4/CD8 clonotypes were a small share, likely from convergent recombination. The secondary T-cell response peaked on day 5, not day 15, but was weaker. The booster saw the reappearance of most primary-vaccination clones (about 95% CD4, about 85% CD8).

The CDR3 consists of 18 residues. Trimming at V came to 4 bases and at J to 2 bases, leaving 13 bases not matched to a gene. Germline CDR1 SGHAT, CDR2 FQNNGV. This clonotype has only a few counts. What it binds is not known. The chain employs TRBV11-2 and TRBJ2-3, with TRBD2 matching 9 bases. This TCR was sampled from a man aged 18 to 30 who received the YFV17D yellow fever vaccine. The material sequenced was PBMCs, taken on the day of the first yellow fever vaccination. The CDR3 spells CASSYEAQRGVTTDTQYF. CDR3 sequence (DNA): TGTGCCAGCAGCTACGAAGCCCAGCGGGGGGTTACCACAGATACGCAGTATTTT.